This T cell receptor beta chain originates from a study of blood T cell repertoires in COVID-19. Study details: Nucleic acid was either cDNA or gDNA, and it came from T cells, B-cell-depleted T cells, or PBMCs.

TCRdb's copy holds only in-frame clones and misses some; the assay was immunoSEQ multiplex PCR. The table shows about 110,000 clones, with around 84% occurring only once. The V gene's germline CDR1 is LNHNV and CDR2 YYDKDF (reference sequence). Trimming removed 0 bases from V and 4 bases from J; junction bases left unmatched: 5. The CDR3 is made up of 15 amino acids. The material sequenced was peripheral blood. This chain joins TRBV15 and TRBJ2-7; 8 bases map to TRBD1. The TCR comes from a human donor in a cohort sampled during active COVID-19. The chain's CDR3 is CATSREARGPYEQYF. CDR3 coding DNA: TGTGCCACCAGCAGAGAGGCCAGGGGGCCGTACGAGCAGTACTTC.